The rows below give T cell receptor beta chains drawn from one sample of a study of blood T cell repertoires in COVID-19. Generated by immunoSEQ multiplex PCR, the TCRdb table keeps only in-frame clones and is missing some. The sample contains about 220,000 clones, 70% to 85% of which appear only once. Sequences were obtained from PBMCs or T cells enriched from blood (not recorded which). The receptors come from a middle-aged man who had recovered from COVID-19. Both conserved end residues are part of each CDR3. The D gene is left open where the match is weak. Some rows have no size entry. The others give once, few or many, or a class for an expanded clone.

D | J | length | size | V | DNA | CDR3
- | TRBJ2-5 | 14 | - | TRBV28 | TGTGCCAGCAGCCAGTCCCCCTTCCAAGAGACCCAGTACTTC | CASSQSPFQETQYF
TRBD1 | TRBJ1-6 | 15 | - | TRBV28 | TGTGCCAGCATCACAGGGGGAGTCGATAATTCACCCCTCCACTTT | CASITGGVDNSPLHF
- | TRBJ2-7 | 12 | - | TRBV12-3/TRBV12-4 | TGTGCCAGCACCGACAGGTCCTACGAGCAGTACTTC | CASTDRSYEQYF
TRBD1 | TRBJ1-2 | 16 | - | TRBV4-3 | TGCGCCAGCAGCCACATTACAGGGGAAGCTAACTATGGCTACACCTTC | CASSHITGEANYGYTF
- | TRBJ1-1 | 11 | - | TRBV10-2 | TGCGCCAGCAGTGAGTCAATTACACCGTTCTTT | CASSESITPFF
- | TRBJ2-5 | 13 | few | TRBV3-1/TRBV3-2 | TGTGCCAGCTTGAGAAGGGGACAAGAGACCCAGTACTTC | CASLRRGQETQYF
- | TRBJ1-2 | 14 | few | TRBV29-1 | TGCAGCGTTGAAGAGGAGGAGGGTCTCTATGGCTACACCTTC | CSVEEEEGLYGYTF
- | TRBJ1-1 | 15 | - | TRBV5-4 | TGTGCCAGCAGCCCTGGGCTAGTTGGGAGGGCTGAAGCTTTCTTT | CASSPGLVGRAEAFF
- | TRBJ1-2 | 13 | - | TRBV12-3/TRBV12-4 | TGTGCCATCAATGAAATTGCCGGCTATGGCTACACCTTC | CAINEIAGYGYTF
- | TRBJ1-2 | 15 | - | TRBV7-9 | TGTGCCAGCAGCCCCCCTGGCGGCGGGCAAGGAGGCTACACCTTC | CASSPPGGGQGGYTF
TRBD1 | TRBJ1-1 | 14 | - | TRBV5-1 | TGCGCCAGCAGCCTAACGACAGGGCGGACTGAAGCTTTCTTT | CASSLTTGRTEAFF
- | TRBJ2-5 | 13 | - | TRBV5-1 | TGCGCCAGCAGCTTGGATGACTCCGGGGCCCAGTACTTC | CASSLDDSGAQYF
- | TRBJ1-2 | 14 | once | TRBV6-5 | TGTGCCAGCAGTTACTCGGGCAGCTCCTATGGCTACACCTTC | CASSYSGSSYGYTF
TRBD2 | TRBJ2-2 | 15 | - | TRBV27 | TGTGCCAGCAGTGCTAGCGGGAGGGCCCCCGGGGAGCTGTTTTTT | CASSASGRAPGELFF
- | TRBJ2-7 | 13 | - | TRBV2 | TGTGCCAGCATGGAACAACACGGGGTACCGCAGTACTTC | CASMEQHGVPQYF
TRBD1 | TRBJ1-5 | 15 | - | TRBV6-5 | TGTGCCAGCAAGGCAGGGGGTATCGGCAATCAGCCCCAGCATTTT | CASKAGGIGNQPQHF
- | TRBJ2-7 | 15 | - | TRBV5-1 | TGCGCCAGCAGCTCTCCTCCGGGACATAACTACGAGCAGTACTTC | CASSSPPGHNYEQYF
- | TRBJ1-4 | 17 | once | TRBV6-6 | TGTGCCAGCAGTCGATCCGGGCCCCGGGGGGGTAATGAAAAACTGTTTTTT | CASSRSGPRGGNEKLFF
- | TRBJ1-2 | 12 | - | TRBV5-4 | TGTGCCAGCAGCTACAGGGTTGGAGGCTACACCTTC | CASSYRVGGYTF
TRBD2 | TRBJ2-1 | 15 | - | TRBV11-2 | TGTGCCAGCAGCTCCGGGACTAGCGGGAGCGATGAGCAGTTCTTC | CASSSGTSGSDEQFF
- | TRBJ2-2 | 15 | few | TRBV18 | TGTGCCAGCTCCACGACAGGAGTATTGGCCGGGGAGCTGTTTTTT | CASSTTGVLAGELFF
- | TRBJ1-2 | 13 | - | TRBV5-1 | TGCGCCAGCAGTCAAGGAGCTAACTATGGCTACACCTTC | CASSQGANYGYTF
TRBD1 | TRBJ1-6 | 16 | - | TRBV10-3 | TGTGCCATCAGTGATAGCAGTGGGACAGGGAATTCACCCCTCCACTTT | CAISDSSGTGNSPLHF
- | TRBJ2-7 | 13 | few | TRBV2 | TGTGCCAGCAGCCCAGCGGTAACCTACGAGCAGTACTTC | CASSPAVTYEQYF
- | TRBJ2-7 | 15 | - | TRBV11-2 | TGTGCCAGCAGCTTAATGGCGGCCAGCTCCTACGAGCAGTACTTC | CASSLMAASSYEQYF
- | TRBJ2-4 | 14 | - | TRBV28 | TGTGCCAGCATCCCTCTCGGGGCCAAAAACATTCAGTACTTC | CASIPLGAKNIQYF
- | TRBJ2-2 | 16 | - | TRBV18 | TGTGCCAGCTCAGCTCTACAGGGCGCGCCCACCGGGGAGCTGTTTTTT | CASSALQGAPTGELFF
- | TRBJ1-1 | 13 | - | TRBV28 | TGTGCCAGCAGTAAATTGACAGGCACTGAAGCTTTCTTT | CASSKLTGTEAFF
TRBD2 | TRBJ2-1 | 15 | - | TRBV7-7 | TGTGCCAGCAGCATCGGGACTAGCAGTAACAATGAGCAGTTCTTC | CASSIGTSSNNEQFF
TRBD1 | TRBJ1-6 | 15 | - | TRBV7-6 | TGTGCCAGCAGCTCTCGACAGGGTCAAAATTCACCCCTCCACTTT | CASSSRQGQNSPLHF
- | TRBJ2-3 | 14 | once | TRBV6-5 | TGTGCCAGCAGTTACACAGGGAGCACAGATACGCAGTATTTT | CASSYTGSTDTQYF
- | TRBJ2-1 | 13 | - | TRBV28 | TGTGCCAGCAGTTTTCTCGGGTACAATGAGCAGTTCTTC | CASSFLGYNEQFF
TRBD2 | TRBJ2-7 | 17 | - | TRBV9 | TGTGCCAGCAGCCTGGGGACTAGCGGAAGGGGATATCCCGAGCAGTACTTC | CASSLGTSGRGYPEQYF